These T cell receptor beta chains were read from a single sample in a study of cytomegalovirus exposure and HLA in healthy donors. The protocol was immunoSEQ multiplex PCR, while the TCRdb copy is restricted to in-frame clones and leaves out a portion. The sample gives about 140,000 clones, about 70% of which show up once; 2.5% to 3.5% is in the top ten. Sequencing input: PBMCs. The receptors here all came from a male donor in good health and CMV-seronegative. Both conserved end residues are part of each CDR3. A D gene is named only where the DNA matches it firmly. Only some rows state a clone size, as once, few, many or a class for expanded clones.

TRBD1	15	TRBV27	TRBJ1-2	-	TGTGCCAGCAGTTTATCAGGGGGCGAGGGGTATGGCTACACCTTC	CASSLSGGEGYGYTF
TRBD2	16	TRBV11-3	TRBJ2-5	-	TGTGCCAGCAGCTTAGATCCGTGGGAGGGCCGGGAGACCCAGTACTTC	CASSLDPWEGRETQYF
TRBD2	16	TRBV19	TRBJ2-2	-	TGTGCCAGTAGTATTACATTAGCGGGAGGGCCCGGGGAGCTGTTTTTT	CASSITLAGGPGELFF
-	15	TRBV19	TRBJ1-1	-	TGTGCCAGTAAACAGGCAGCCTCTATGAACACTGAAGCTTTCTTT	CASKQAASMNTEAFF
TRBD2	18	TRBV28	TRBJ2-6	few	TGTGCCAGCAGTTTAGCTAGCGGGGGATACTCTGGGGCCAACGTCCTGACTTTC	CASSLASGGYSGANVLTF
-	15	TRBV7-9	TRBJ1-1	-	TGTGCCAGCAGCTTTCAGGCCCTAAAGAACACTGAAGCTTTCTTT	CASSFQALKNTEAFF
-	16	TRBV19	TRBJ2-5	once	TGTGCCAGTAGTATTGGGGCACAGGGCCTAAAAGAGACCCAGTACTTC	CASSIGAQGLKETQYF
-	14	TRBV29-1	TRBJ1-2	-	TGCAGCGTTGAAGCTCAGGTGATGAACTATGGCTACACCTTC	CSVEAQVMNYGYTF
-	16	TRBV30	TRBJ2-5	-	TGTGCCTGGAGTAATGCGGCAGCGACGTACCAAGAGACCCAGTACTTC	CAWSNAAATYQETQYF
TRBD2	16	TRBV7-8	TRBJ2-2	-	TGTGCCAGCAGTTCGTTCGGACTAGCCGACACCGGGGAGCTGTTTTTT	CASSSFGLADTGELFF